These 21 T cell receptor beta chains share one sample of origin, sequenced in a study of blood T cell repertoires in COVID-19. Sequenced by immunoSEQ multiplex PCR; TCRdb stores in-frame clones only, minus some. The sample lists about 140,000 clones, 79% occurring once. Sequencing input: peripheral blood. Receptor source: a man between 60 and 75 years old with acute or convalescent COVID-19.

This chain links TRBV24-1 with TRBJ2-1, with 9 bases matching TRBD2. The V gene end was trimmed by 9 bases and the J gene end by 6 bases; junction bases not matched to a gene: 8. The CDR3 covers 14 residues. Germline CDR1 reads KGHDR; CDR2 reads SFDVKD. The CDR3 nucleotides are TGTGCCACCGGCCTAGCGGGAAGGGGCAATGAGCAGTTCTTC. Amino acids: CATGLAGRGNEQFF.

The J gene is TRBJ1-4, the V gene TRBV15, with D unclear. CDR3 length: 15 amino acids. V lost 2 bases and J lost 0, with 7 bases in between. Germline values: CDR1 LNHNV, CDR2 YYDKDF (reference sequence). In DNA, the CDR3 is TGTGCCACCAGCAGATTTGGAGCAACTAATGAAAAACTGTTTTTT. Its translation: CATSRFGATNEKLFF.

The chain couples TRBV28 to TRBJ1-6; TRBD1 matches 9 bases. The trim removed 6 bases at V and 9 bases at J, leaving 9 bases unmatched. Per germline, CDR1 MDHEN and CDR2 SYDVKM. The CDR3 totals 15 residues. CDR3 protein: CASSPATGGSSPLHF. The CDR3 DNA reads TGTGCCAGCAGCCCCGCGACAGGGGGGAGTTCACCCCTCCACTTT.

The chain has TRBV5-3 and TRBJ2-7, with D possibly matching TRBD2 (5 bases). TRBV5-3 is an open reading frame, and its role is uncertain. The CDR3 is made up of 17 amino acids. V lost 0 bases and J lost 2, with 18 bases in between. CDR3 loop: CARSLASPGKLAYEQYF. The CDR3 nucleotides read TGTGCCAGAAGCTTGGCTTCCCCCGGGAAATTGGCCTACGAGCAGTACTTC.

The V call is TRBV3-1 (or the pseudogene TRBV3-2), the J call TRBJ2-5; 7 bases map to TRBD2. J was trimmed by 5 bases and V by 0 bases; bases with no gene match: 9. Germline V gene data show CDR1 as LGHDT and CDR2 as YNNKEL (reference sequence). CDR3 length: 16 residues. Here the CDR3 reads CASSQEVSGLFETQYF. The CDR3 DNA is TGTGCCAGCAGCCAAGAAGTATCGGGACTATTCGAGACCCAGTACTTC.

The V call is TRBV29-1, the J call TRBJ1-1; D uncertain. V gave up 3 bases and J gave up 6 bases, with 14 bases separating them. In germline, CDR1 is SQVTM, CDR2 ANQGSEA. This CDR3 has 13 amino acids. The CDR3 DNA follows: TGCAGCGTTGACTCGGGGTCTGCGGCTGAAGCTTTCTTT. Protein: CSVDSGSAAEAFF.

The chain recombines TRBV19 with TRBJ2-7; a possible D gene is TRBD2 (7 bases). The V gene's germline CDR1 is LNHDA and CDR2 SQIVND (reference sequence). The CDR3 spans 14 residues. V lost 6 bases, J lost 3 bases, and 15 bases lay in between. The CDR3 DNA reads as TGTGCCAGTAGCCCCGGACTAGGGGGCTACGAGCAGTACTTC. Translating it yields CASSPGLGGYEQYF. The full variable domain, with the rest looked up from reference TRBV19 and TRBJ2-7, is DGGITQSPKYLFRKEGQNVTLSCEQNLNHDAMYWYRQDPGQGLRLIYYSQIVNDFQKGDIAEGYSVSREKKESFPLTVTSAQKNPTAFYLCASSPGLGGYEQYFGPGTRLTVT.

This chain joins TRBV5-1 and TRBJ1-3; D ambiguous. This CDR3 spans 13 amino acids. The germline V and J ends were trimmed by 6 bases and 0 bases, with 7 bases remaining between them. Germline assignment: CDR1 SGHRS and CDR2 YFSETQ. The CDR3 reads CASNPDSGNTIYF. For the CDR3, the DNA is TGCGCCAGCAATCCAGACTCTGGAAACACCATATATTTT.

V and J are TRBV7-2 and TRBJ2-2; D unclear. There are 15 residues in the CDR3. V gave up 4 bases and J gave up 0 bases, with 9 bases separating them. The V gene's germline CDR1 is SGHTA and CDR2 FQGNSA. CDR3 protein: CASSSRLPNTGELFF. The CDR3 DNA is TGTGCCAGCAGCTCCCGACTCCCGAACACCGGGGAGCTGTTTTTT.

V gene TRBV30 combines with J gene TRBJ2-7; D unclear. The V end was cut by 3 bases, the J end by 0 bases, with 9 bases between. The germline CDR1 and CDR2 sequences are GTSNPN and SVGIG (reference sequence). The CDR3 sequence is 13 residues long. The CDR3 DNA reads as TGTGCCTGGAGGGCGGCCAGCTCCTACGAGCAGTACTTC. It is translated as CAWRAASSYEQYF. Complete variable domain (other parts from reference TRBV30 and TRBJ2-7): SQTIHQWPATLVQPVGSPLSLECTVEGTSNPNLYWYRQAAGRGLQLLFYSVGIGQISSEVPQNLSASRPQDRQFILSSKKLLLSDSGFYLCAWRAASSYEQYFGPGTRLTVT.

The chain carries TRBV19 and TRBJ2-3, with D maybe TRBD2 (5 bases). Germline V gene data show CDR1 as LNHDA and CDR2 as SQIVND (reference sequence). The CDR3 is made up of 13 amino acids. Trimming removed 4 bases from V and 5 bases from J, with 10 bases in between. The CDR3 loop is CASSNGVRDTQYF. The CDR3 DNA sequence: TGTGCCAGTAGTAACGGGGTGAGAGATACGCAGTATTTT. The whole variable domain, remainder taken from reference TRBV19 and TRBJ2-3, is DGGITQSPKYLFRKEGQNVTLSCEQNLNHDAMYWYRQDPGQGLRLIYYSQIVNDFQKGDIAEGYSVSREKKESFPLTVTSAQKNPTAFYLCASSNGVRDTQYFGPGTRLTVL.

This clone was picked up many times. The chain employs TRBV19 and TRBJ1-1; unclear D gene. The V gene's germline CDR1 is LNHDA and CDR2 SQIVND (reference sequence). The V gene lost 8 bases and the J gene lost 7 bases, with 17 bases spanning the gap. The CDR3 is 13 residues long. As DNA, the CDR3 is TGTGCCAGTGACCGAGGGTCGGGTGGTGAAGCTTTCTTT. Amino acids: CASDRGSGGEAFF.

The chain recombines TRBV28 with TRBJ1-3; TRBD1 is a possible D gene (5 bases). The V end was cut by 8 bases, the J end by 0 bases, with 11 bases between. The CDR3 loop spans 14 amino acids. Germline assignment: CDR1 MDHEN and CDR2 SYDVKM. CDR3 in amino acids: CASDTGYSGNTIYF. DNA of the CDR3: TGTGCCAGCGACACAGGTTACTCTGGAAACACCATATATTTT.

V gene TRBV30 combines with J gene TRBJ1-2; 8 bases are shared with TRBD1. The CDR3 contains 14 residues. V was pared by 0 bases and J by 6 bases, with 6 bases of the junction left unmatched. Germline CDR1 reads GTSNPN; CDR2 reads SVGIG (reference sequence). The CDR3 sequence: CAWSVLTGENGYTF. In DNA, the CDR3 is TGTGCCTGGAGTGTATTGACAGGGGAGAATGGCTACACCTTC.

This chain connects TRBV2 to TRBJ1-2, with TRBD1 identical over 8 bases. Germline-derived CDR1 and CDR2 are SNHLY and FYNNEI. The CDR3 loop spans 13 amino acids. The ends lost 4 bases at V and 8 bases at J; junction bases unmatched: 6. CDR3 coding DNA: TGTGCCAGCAGTGGGTCAGGGGGCGTAGGCTACACCTTC. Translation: CASSGSGGVGYTF.

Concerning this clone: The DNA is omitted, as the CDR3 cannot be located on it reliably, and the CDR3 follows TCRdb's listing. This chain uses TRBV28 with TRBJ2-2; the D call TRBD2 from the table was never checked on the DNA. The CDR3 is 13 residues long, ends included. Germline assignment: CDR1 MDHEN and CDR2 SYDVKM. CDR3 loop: CASSSSRTGELFF.

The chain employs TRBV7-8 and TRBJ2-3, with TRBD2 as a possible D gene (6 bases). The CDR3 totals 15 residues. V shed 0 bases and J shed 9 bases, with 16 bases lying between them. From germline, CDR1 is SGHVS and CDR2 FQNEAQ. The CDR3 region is CASSLAGSLWQTQYF. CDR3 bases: TGTGCCAGCAGCTTAGCCGGGAGCCTGTGGCAGACGCAGTATTTT.

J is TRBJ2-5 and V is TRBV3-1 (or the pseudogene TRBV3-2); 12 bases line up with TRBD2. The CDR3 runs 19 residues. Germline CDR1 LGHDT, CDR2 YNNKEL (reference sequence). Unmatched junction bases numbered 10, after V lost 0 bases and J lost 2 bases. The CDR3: CASSQDRLGTSGSQETQYF. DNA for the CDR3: TGTGCCAGCAGCCAAGATCGCCTGGGGACTAGCGGGTCTCAAGAGACCCAGTACTTC.

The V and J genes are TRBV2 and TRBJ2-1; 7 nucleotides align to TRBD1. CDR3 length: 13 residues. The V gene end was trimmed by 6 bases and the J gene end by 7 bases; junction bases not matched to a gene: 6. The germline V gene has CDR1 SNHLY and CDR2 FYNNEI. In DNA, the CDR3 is TGTGCCAGCAGATCGACAGGGTTTAATGAGCAGTTCTTC. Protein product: CASRSTGFNEQFF.

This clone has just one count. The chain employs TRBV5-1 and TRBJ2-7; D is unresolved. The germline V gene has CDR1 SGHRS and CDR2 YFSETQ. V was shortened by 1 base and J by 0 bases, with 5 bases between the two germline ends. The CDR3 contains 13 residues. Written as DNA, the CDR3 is TGCGCCAGCAGCTTGTTTAGCTCCTACGAGCAGTACTTC. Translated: CASSLFSSYEQYF.

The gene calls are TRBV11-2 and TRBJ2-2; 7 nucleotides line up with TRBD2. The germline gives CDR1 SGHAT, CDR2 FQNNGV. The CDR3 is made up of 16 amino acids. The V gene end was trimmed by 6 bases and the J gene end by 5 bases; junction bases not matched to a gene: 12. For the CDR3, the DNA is TGTGCCAGCAGTGCTACCTCTAGCGGATGGACCGGGGAGCTGTTTTTT. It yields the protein CASSATSSGWTGELFF.